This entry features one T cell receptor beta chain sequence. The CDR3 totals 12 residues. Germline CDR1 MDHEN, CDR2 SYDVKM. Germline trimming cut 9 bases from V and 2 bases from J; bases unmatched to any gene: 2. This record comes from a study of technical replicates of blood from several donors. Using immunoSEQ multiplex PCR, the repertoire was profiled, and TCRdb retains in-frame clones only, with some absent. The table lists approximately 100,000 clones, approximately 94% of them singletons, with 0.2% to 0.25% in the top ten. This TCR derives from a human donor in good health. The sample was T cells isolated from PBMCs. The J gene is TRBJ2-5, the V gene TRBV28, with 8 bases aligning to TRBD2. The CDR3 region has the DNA TGTGCCAGTACTAGCGGTCAAGAGACCCAGTACTTC. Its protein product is CASTSGQETQYF.